This T cell receptor (beta chain) was captured by sequencing in a study of early T cells in non-severe SARS-CoV-2 infection (dated by TCRdb to 2020 to 2022). About the study as a whole: Because TCR sequencing relied on bulk RNA taken from unsorted whole blood, pairing of alpha and beta chains was not possible. Summary of the overall study and its limitations: Matching against VDJdb was skewed toward anti-spike CD8 responses, likely underestimated virus-specific expansions, and missed private and CD4 specificities.

CDR3 length: 13 amino acids, cysteine to phenylalanine. The CDR3 DNA has 39 bases and is translated from base 1. The CDR1 and CDR2 encoded by the germline V gene (reference sequence) are SGHKS and YYEKEE. V gives up 5 bases and J gives up 6 bases, and the segment between their germline ends measures 14 bases. The sample holds many counts of this clonotype. The specificity of this receptor is unknown. Per-nucleotide qualities are absent, and no much larger clonotype sits a single base away. Set within a cohort of healthcare workers in London, UK, this nested case-control study involved weekly PCR testing of nasopharyngeal swabs along with blood sampling. Healthcare workers were enrolled in the week of the UK lockdown, from 23 to 31 March 2020, and were followed every week for up to about 16 weeks. The library was built by means of 5' RACE. Reads for this sample came from a NextSeq 500. Unique molecular identifiers were attached to individual cDNA molecules in the TCR library protocol so that sequencing error and PCR bias could be corrected. Both TCR alpha and beta chains were sequenced, and tight co-correlation was observed between alpha and beta sequence abundances in each sample. In the source study's methods: Decombinator V4 was used to annotate the V gene, J gene and CDR3 of the TCR sequences. TCRs were defined as expanded if a significant change between any two time points was detected under a Poisson model with p below 0.0001. TCR abundances were normalised to the total number of TCRs sequenced in each sample and reported as counts per million. TRAV1-2 paired with TRAJ12, TRAJ20 or TRAJ33 defined MAIT TCRs, while TRAV10 paired with TRAJ18 defined iNKT TCRs. VDJdb, accessed on 1 November 2021, was searched for TCRs annotated for CMV, EBV and SARS-CoV-2, and TCRs annotated for more than one antigen were excluded. Through fastp at Q25 and MiXCR, TCRdb rebuilt clones from the public reads, retaining in-frame beta chains. Each entry merges the rows of one CDR3 protein and shows their most common DNA and genes. TCRdb, rather than the study authors, made the V and J calls. The sample table shows about 59,000 distinct CDR3 sequences, and around 12% are seen once. Jointly, the top ten make up 2.9% of the sample.

The clonotype was recovered from an adult who was a healthcare worker with PCR-confirmed SARS-CoV-2 infection or an uninfected control (not recorded which). The chain is assembled from TRBV5-5 and TRBJ1-1; TRBD1 is perhaps the D gene, given 5 matching bases. The specimen sequenced was whole blood. Read as DNA, the sequence is TGTGCCAGCAGGACCATGGGGGGTCCTGAAGCTTTCTTT. It translates as CASRTMGGPEAFF.